Sequencing of this TCR beta chain was carried out in a study of beta chain features in type 1 diabetes. Study results and caveats: All four CD4+ subsets of Type 1 diabetes patients contained TCRB CDR3s that were moderately but significantly shorter. VDJ junctions from type 1 diabetes patients carried fewer insertions and larger deletions.

CDR1 LGHNA and CDR2 YSLEER come from the germline V gene. CDR3 length: 16 amino acids. V shed 2 bases and J shed 4 bases, with 17 bases lying between them. Expressed TCRB transcripts were sequenced after all isolated RNA was converted to cDNA. Some clones are missing from TCRdb's copy, which holds only in-frame ones; the method was immunoSEQ multiplex PCR. The data show about 650,000 clones, 9.5% to 15% seen once. This clone was observed a handful of times. Its target is not known. Sequenced: naive CD4+ T cells from blood. This chain links TRBV4-3 with TRBJ1-2; the D is unclear. This receptor was obtained from a man in his thirties or forties with type 1 diabetes. CDR3 bases: TGCGCCAGCAGCCAATCGACTCTTCAGCTAACCTATGGCTACACCTTC. Protein sequence: CASSQSTLQLTYGYTF.